Following are 9 T cell receptor beta chains from one sample sequenced in a study of blood T cells in healthy people across ages (dated by TCRdb to the mid-2010s). The receptor library was made with 5' RACE. The instrument given in TCRdb is Illumina HiSeq 2500. A second roughly 7 to 11 cycle PCR used a sample-barcoded 5' primer and a J-beta primer mix. The public reads were run again by TCRdb, first through fastp at Q25 and then through MiXCR, and only productive beta chains were kept. Entries that share a CDR3 protein sequence are merged under the most common genes and DNA. This sample is represented by about a million distinct CDR3 sequences; 35% to 40% of them were singletons. Clones ranked in the top ten supply roughly 14% of the sample. The sequencing input was blood. The receptors come from a man younger than 35 in good health.

The chain has TRBV5-6 and TRBJ1-5, with D perhaps matching TRBD1 (5 bases). CDR1 is SGHDT, CDR2 YYEEEE, per germline. This CDR3 spans 14 amino acids. Trimming pared 3 bases from V and 3 bases from J, leaving 10 bases between. CDR3 DNA sequence: TGTGCCAGCAGCTCTGGACATTTCAATCAGCCCCAGCATTTT. It specifies CASSSGHFNQPQHF. The whole variable domain, remainder taken from reference TRBV5-6 and TRBJ1-5, is DAGVTQSPTHLIKTRGQQVTLRCSPKSGHDTVSWYQQALGQGPQFIFQYYEEEERQRGNFPDRFSGHQFPNYSSELNVNALLLGDSALYLCASSSGHFNQPQHFGDGTRLSIL.

The J gene is TRBJ2-1, the V gene TRBV20-1; 10 bases map to TRBD1. The CDR3 spans 15 residues. J gave up 3 bases and V 2 bases, and 4 bases lay outside the gene matches. Germline values: CDR1 DFQATT, CDR2 SNEGSKA (reference sequence). CDR3 coding DNA: TGCAGTGCTAGAATCGGACAGGGGGACTACAATGAGCAGTTCTTC. This translates into CSARIGQGDYNEQFF.

This clonotype has only a few counts. This sequence joins TRBV12-3 or TRBV12-4 and TRBJ1-2, with D hard to call. The CDR3 is made up of 13 amino acids. With 6 bases removed from V and 8 bases from J, the gap between germline ends came to 16 bases. Here the CDR3 DNA reads TGTGCCAGCAGGGGAGTAGGGCTAAGAGGCTACACCTTC. Translating gives CASRGVGLRGYTF.

The chain combines TRBV6-5 with TRBJ2-4; weak D call: TRBD2 (5 bases). Trimming cost V 0 bases and J 13 bases, with 19 bases left between them. The germline gives CDR1 MNHEY, CDR2 SVGAGI. CDR3 length equals 15 residues. CDR3 region: CASSYSIGESYEQYF. The CDR3 DNA is TGTGCCAGCAGTTACTCGATCGGGGAGTCCTATGAGCAGTACTTC.

This clonotype appeared a few times. J is TRBJ1-1 and V is TRBV12-3 or TRBV12-4, with 8 bases lining up with TRBD1. Trimming took 6 bases from V and 5 from J; bases not matched to a gene: 8. The length of the CDR3 is 14 residues. This chain's CDR3 is CASRFAGGTTEAFF. CDR3 DNA sequence: TGTGCCAGCAGATTCGCAGGGGGCACGACTGAAGCTTTCTTT.

CDR3 sequence (DNA): TGTGCCAGCAGGTCTCCCCTTAGGGGGCTCGGAGTAACTAACTATGGCTACACCTTC. It codes for CASRSPLRGLGVTNYGYTF. This chain connects TRBV3-1 to TRBJ1-2; 7 nucleotides agree with TRBD1. The CDR3 totals 19 residues. The germline gives CDR1 LGHDT, CDR2 YNNKEL (reference sequence). J was trimmed by 0 bases and V by 6 bases; bases with no gene match: 19.

This rearrangement joins TRBV7-8 to TRBJ1-5; a weak D match, TRBD1 (5 bases). The germline V gene encodes CDR1 SGHVS and CDR2 FQNEAQ. This CDR3 has 16 amino acids. The V end was cut by 2 bases, the J end by 5 bases, with 16 bases between. CDR3 amino acids: CASSLQGSANYQPQHF. Written as DNA, the CDR3 is TGTGCCAGCAGCTTACAGGGAAGCGCAAATTATCAGCCCCAGCATTTT.

Notes on this clonotype: One end of the junction varies from germline; a read error may be responsible. The chain combines TRBV5-1 with TRBJ1-2; no definite D call. CDR3 size: 14 residues. The germline gives CDR1 SGHRS, CDR2 YFSETQ. CDR3 in amino acids: CASSLSQTNHGYTF. The CDR3 nucleotides read TGCGCCAGCAGCTTGTCACAGACTAACCATGGCTACACCTTC.

The rearrangement links TRBV5-5 to TRBJ1-5, with D possibly matching TRBD1 (5 bases). There are 16 residues in the CDR3. From germline, CDR1 is SGHKS and CDR2 YYEKEE (reference sequence). Deletions cut 1 base from V and 0 bases from J, with 11 bases between. The CDR3 here is CASSLMGGDSNQPQHF. For the CDR3, the DNA is TGTGCCAGCAGCTTGATGGGAGGGGATAGCAATCAGCCCCAGCATTTT.